This T cell receptor beta chain comes out of a study of vaccination and CD4 T cells after COVID-19. Whole-study context: Stimulation used overlapping spike peptides from SARS-CoV-2, HCoV-NL63, HCoV-OC43 and HCoV-229E.

Oncomine TCR Beta short-read sequencing was applied to DNA from cultured CD4+ T cells. TCRdb reprocessed the PCR reads via MiXCR and lists one record per CDR3 protein. Among 8,000 or so distinct CDR3 sequences listed, approximately 22% were seen once. By share of the sample, this clonotype is medium-sized. The antigen is not known. The germline gives CDR1 SGHVS, CDR2 FQNEAQ. This CDR3 region has 16 residues. Trimming cost V 4 bases and J 2 bases; bases outside gene matches: 9. The sample's treatment: roughly 10-day PBMC culture with coronavirus spike peptide pools or control peptides (ViraFEST assay). ViraFEST grew antigen-specific T cells using peptide pools, then sequenced TCRs.

This clonotype was sampled from a human donor who had recovered from COVID-19. This rearrangement joins TRBV7-8 to TRBJ2-7; 9 positions match TRBD2. The source material was CD4+ T cells from blood, cultured in vitro, sampled after SARS-CoV-2 vaccination. Here the CDR3 reads CASSSPETSGTYEQYF. CDR3 bases: TGTGCCAGCAGCTCCCCTGAGACTAGCGGAACCTACGAGCAGTACTTC.